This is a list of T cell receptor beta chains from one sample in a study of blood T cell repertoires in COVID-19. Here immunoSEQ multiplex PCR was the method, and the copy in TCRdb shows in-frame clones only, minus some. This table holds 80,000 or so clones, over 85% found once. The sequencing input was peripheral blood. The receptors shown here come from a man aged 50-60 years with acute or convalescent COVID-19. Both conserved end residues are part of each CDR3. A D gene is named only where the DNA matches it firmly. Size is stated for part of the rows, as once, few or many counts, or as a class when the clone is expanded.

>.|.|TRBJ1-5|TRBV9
TGTGCCAGCAGCGAGACAGGCAATCAGCCCCAGCATTTT
CASSETGNQPQHF
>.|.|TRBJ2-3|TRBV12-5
TGTGCTAGTGGTTTGGGGTCGGCAGGGGACACAGATACGCAGTATTTT
CASGLGSAGDTDTQYF
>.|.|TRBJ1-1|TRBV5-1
TGCGCCAGCAGCTTCCAGGATGCGAACACTGAAGCTTTCTTT
CASSFQDANTEAFF
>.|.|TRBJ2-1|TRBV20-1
TGCAGTGCTAGTAGGAGGGGCCGGAACAATGAGCAGTTCTTC
CSASRRGRNNEQFF
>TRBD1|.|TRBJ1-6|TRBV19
TGTGCCAGTAGTGATCCGGGACAGGGTGTTAATTCACCCCTCCACTTT
CASSDPGQGVNSPLHF
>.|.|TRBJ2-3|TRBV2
TGTGCCCCCGCCAGGGGATACGGCATCACAGATACGCAGTATTTT
CAPARGYGITDTQYF
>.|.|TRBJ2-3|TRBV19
TGTGCCAGTAGCCCAAACACAGATACGCAGTATTTT
CASSPNTDTQYF
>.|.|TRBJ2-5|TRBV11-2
TGTGCCAGCAGCTTCAGGGGCGCCGGTCAGGAGACCCAGTACTTC
CASSFRGAGQETQYF
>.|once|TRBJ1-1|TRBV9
TGTGCCAGCAGCTTTGGGAGGACGGTGAACACTGAAGCTTTCTTT
CASSFGRTVNTEAFF
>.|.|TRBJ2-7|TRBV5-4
TGTGCCAGCAGTCCCCACGGTCCCTCCTACGAGCAGTACTTC
CASSPHGPSYEQYF
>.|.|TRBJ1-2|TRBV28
TGTGCCAGCAGTACCAAATCCCATCCAGGGAAGATCTATGGCTACACCTTC
CASSTKSHPGKIYGYTF
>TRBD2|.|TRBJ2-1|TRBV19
TGTGCCAGTAGTCTTCGGGAGGGCTACAATGAGCAGTTCTTC
CASSLREGYNEQFF
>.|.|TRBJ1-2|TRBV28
TGTGCCAGCTGGACTTTGGGGGCCTATGGCTACACCTTC
CASWTLGAYGYTF
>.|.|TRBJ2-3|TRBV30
TGTGCCTGGAGTGCGGGGGTTACTAGCACAGATACGCAGTATTTT
CAWSAGVTSTDTQYF
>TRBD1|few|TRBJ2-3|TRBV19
TGTGCCAGTAGTCACGGACAGGGTGATTTCACAGATACGCAGTATTTT
CASSHGQGDFTDTQYF
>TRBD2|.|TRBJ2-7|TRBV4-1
TGCGCCAGCAGCCAAGAGGGGCTAGCGGGCCCCTACGAGCAGTACTTC
CASSQEGLAGPYEQYF
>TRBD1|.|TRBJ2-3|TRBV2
TGTGCCAGCAGTCTCACCGGGACAGAAGTTACCACAGATACGCAGTATTTT
CASSLTGTEVTTDTQYF
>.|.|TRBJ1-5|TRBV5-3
TGTGCCAGAAGCCCCCCGAGCAATCAGCCCCAGCATTTT
CARSPPSNQPQHF
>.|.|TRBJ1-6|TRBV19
TGTGCCAGTAGTATCGGCAGGGGTCAATCACCCCTCCACTTT
CASSIGRGQSPLHF
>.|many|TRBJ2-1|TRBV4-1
TGCGCCAGCAGCCAAGAGGGGGGGCCCTACAATGAGCAGTTCTTC
CASSQEGGPYNEQFF
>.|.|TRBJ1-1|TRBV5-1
TGCGCCAGCAGCTTGACGGGAGGACCGTCAGGAGATAACACTGAAGCTTTCTTT
CASSLTGGPSGDNTEAFF
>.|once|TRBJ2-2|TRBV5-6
TGTGCCAGCAGTTCTGGTTTGAGTGCCGGGGAGCTGTTTTTT
CASSSGLSAGELFF
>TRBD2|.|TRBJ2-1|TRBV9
TGTGCCAGCAGCCCCAGACTAGCGGAGAGCTCCTACAATGAGCAGTTCTTC
CASSPRLAESSYNEQFF
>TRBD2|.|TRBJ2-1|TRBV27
TGTGCCAGCAGTTTATTACCTAGCGGGGACTTCTACAATGAGCAGTTCTTC
CASSLLPSGDFYNEQFF
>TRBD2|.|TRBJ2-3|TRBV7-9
TGTGCCAGCAGCTCCCCCCTAGCGGGTTCCCACACAGATACGCAGTATTTT
CASSSPLAGSHTDTQYF
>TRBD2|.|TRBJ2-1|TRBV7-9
TGTGCCAGCAGCCCGATGGGACTAGCGGGAGATGAGCAGTTCTTC
CASSPMGLAGDEQFF
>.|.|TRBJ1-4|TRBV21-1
TGTGCCAGCAGCAAAGAGATGGGCCTGGGTGAAAAACTGTTTTTT
CASSKEMGLGEKLFF
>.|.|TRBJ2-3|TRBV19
TGTGCCAGTAGTCCAAACGGGGGATTGGATACGCAGTATTTT
CASSPNGGLDTQYF
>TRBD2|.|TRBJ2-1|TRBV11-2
TGTGCCAGCAGCTCCTCTCCACTAGCGGGAGGTTACAATGAGCAGTTCTTC
CASSSSPLAGGYNEQFF
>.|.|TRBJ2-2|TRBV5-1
TGCGCCAGCAGCTTTTTGACAGACGCGAACACCGGGGAGCTGTTTTTT
CASSFLTDANTGELFF
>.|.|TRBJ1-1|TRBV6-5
TGTGCCAGCCGGGGGAGCCAATTTATGAACACTGAAGCTTTCTTT
CASRGSQFMNTEAFF